The rows below give T cell receptor beta chains drawn from one sample of a study of blood T cell repertoires in COVID-19. TCRdb keeps only in-frame clones here, not all; method: immunoSEQ multiplex PCR. The data hold some 73,000 clones, with 70% to 75% observed a single time. Source material: peripheral blood. These receptors came from a man aged 60-69 years with acute or convalescent COVID-19. CDR3s include the opening cysteine and the closing phenylalanine or tryptophan. A D gene is named only where the DNA matches it firmly. Only part of the rows carry a size: once, few, many, or a class if the clone is expanded.

V gene	J gene	D gene	clone size	CDR3 protein	CDR3 DNA
TRBV19	TRBJ2-3	TRBD2	.	CASSWTSGGTDTQYF	TGTGCCAGTAGTTGGACTAGCGGGGGCACAGATACGCAGTATTTT
TRBV28	TRBJ2-7	TRBD2	.	CASRTSGKREQYF	TGTGCCAGCAGGACTAGCGGGAAACGCGAGCAGTACTTC
TRBV27	TRBJ1-5	TRBD1	.	CASSSLTGGVGQPQHF	TGTGCCAGCAGTTCCCTGACAGGGGGAGTGGGGCAGCCCCAGCATTTT
TRBV6-1	TRBJ2-5	.	.	CASSEWRQETQYF	TGTGCCAGCAGTGAGTGGAGGCAAGAGACCCAGTACTTC
TRBV24-1	TRBJ2-1	TRBD2	.	CATSDNSGRVHNEQFF	TGTGCCACCAGTGATAATAGCGGGAGGGTACACAATGAGCAGTTCTTC
TRBV10-1	TRBJ2-1	.	once	CASSDSLATAYNEQFF	TGCGCCAGCAGTGATTCTCTAGCGACCGCATACAATGAGCAGTTCTTC
TRBV14	TRBJ2-7	.	.	CASSQVGASYEQYF	TGTGCCAGCAGCCAAGTGGGGGCCTCCTACGAGCAGTACTTC
TRBV11-2	TRBJ2-7	.	.	CASSLFRGQTYEQYF	TGTGCCAGCAGCTTATTTCGAGGACAGACCTACGAGCAGTACTTC
TRBV5-6	TRBJ2-2	.	.	CASSYETGRNTGELFF	TGTGCCAGCAGCTACGAAACAGGGAGGAACACCGGGGAGCTGTTTTTT
TRBV10-3	TRBJ2-3	.	.	CAISESGSGDTDTQYF	TGTGCCATCAGTGAGTCGGGTAGCGGAGACACAGATACGCAGTATTTT
TRBV2	TRBJ2-1	.	.	CASRMDRGSEQFF	TGTGCCAGCAGGATGGACAGAGGAAGTGAGCAGTTCTTC
TRBV10-1	TRBJ2-2	TRBD1	.	CANLSGQDNTGELFF	TGCGCCAACCTATCGGGACAGGATAACACCGGGGAGCTGTTTTTT
TRBV6-6	TRBJ2-6	.	.	CASSYSYSGANVLTF	TGTGCCAGCAGTTACTCGTATTCTGGGGCCAACGTCCTGACTTTC
TRBV27	TRBJ2-5	.	few	CASSPIGSQETQYF	TGTGCCAGCAGTCCTATTGGGAGCCAAGAGACCCAGTACTTC
TRBV7-2	TRBJ2-5	TRBD2	.	CASSLNGLGGGQETQYF	TGTGCCAGCAGCTTAAATGGACTGGGGGGGGGACAAGAGACCCAGTACTTC
TRBV2	TRBJ2-1	TRBD1	once	CASSAGTVYWEQFF	TGTGCCAGCAGTGCTGGGACAGTTTACTGGGAGCAGTTCTTC
TRBV3-1/TRBV3-2	TRBJ2-5	.	.	CASSQDPRGVFPETQYF	TGTGCCAGCAGCCAAGATCCGCGCGGAGTGTTTCCTGAGACCCAGTACTTC
TRBV2	TRBJ2-3	TRBD1	.	CASSRTGGTDTQYF	TGTGCCAGCAGTAGGACAGGGGGGACAGATACGCAGTATTTT
TRBV13	TRBJ1-1	TRBD1	.	CASSPGQGLRHTEAFF	TGTGCCAGCAGCCCAGGACAGGGGCTAAGGCACACTGAAGCTTTCTTT
TRBV19	TRBJ2-1	.	.	CASSIDDRSSYNEQFF	TGTGCCAGTAGTATAGATGACAGGAGCTCCTACAATGAGCAGTTCTTC
TRBV4-1	TRBJ2-2	TRBD2	.	CASSQEGRGSGTNTGELFF	TGCGCCAGCAGCCAAGAAGGGCGGGGGAGCGGGACGAACACCGGGGAGCTGTTTTTT
TRBV2	TRBJ1-1	TRBD1	.	CATISRGLTEAFF	TGTGCCACCATATCAAGGGGGCTCACTGAAGCTTTCTTT
TRBV6-6	TRBJ2-5	TRBD1	.	CASSNRGRQETQYF	TGTGCCAGCAGTAACAGGGGAAGGCAAGAGACCCAGTACTTC
TRBV6-1	TRBJ1-2	.	.	CASSEPDYGYTF	TGTGCCAGCAGTGAACCGGACTATGGCTACACCTTC
TRBV19	TRBJ2-1	.	.	CASSMGPTNEQFF	TGTGCCAGTAGTATGGGGCCGACCAATGAGCAGTTCTTC
TRBV3-1/TRBV3-2	TRBJ2-5	.	.	CASSQDMIEETQYF	TGTGCCAGCAGCCAAGATATGATCGAGGAGACCCAGTACTTC
TRBV28	TRBJ2-1	TRBD2	.	CASSPQSSGRRNEQFF	TGTGCCAGCAGCCCCCAAAGTAGCGGGAGGCGAAATGAGCAGTTCTTC
TRBV15	TRBJ2-6	.	.	CATSRDRVSFSGANVLTF	TGTGCCACCAGCAGAGACCGGGTTTCCTTCTCTGGGGCCAACGTCCTGACTTTC
TRBV24-1	TRBJ2-3	TRBD1	.	CATSAFEGAPTDTQYF	TGTGCCACCAGTGCCTTTGAGGGGGCCCCTACAGATACGCAGTATTTT
TRBV2	TRBJ2-5	TRBD2	.	CASTPTSGRKRYF	TGTGCCAGCACCCCGACTAGCGGGAGGAAACGTTACTTC
TRBV7-7	TRBJ2-5	TRBD1	.	CASSPSRDSQETQYF	TGTGCCAGCAGCCCGAGCCGGGACAGCCAAGAGACCCAGTACTTC
TRBV7-6	TRBJ1-2	TRBD1	.	CASSATGGSGDNYGYTF	TGTGCCAGCAGCGCGACAGGGGGCTCGGGGGATAACTATGGCTACACCTTC
TRBV5-5	TRBJ2-1	.	.	CASSLITGYNEQFF	TGTGCCAGCAGCTTGATCACAGGCTACAATGAGCAGTTCTTC
TRBV5-3	TRBJ2-1	TRBD2	.	CARTPVAAGGSNTYNEQFF	TGTGCCAGAACCCCGGTGGCAGCGGGAGGATCGAATACCTACAATGAGCAGTTCTTC
TRBV4-2	TRBJ2-2	TRBD1	.	CASSLNPGTVTGELFF	TGTGCCAGCAGCCTAAACCCCGGGACAGTTACCGGGGAGCTGTTTTTT
TRBV4-1	TRBJ1-5	.	.	CASSQDEGGVNQPQHF	TGCGCCAGCAGCCAAGATGAAGGCGGGGTCAATCAGCCCCAGCATTTT
TRBV29-1	TRBJ1-1	.	.	CSGATDSSTEAFF	TGCAGCGGCGCGACAGACAGCTCCACTGAAGCTTTCTTT
TRBV7-2	TRBJ2-1	TRBD2	few	CASSPTGSRRDYGDNEQFF	TGTGCCAGCAGCCCAACGGGGTCGCGTCGGGACTATGGGGACAATGAGCAGTTCTTC
TRBV9	TRBJ2-1	TRBD2	.	CASSVGTGTSGRADYNEQFF	TGTGCCAGCAGCGTAGGAACCGGGACTAGCGGGAGGGCCGACTACAATGAGCAGTTCTTC